These 17 T cell receptor beta chains were all obtained from the same sample, sequenced in a study of T cells after yellow fever vaccination. One entry per CDR3 protein results from TCRdb running MiXCR on the 5' RACE reads. This table holds approximately 150,000 distinct CDR3 sequences, 6.2% found once. Sequencing used CD4+ T cells sorted from PBMCs, obtained on the day of the first yellow fever vaccination. The receptors stem from a man aged 18 to 30 who received the YFV17D yellow fever vaccine.

This clonotype was recorded many times. V gene TRBV7-8 combines with J gene TRBJ2-3; tentative D call: TRBD1 (6 bases). The CDR3 is 16 amino acids. Trimming cost V 5 bases and J 0 bases, with 15 bases left between them. Germline lookup yields CDR1 SGHVS and CDR2 FQNEAQ. The CDR3 nucleotides read TGTGCCAGCAGCAAACGAGGACAGCGGAGCACAGATACGCAGTATTTT. It translates to CASSKRGQRSTDTQYF.

This clonotype came up many times. V and J are TRBV7-2 and TRBJ2-3, with D possibly TRBD1 on 6 matching bases. Germline V CDR1 and CDR2: SGHTA, FQGNSA. There are 13 residues in the CDR3. Trimming cost V 4 bases and J 11 bases, with 16 bases left between them. CDR3 region: CASSSMDSSRQYF. The CDR3 region has the DNA TGTGCCAGCAGCTCCATGGACAGTTCACGGCAGTATTTT.

This clonotype has a handful of counts. The rearrangement links TRBV7-2 to TRBJ1-5, with D maybe TRBD1 (5 bases). The length of the CDR3 is 13 residues. Trimming stripped 4 bases from V and 7 bases from J, with 11 bases between. The germline gives CDR1 SGHTA, CDR2 FQGNSA. The CDR3 nucleotides are TGTGCCAGCAGCTCACCCGGGGACCAGCCCCAGCATTTT. Its translation: CASSSPGDQPQHF.

This clonotype occurred many times. CDR3 protein: CASSAYRGHEKLFF. DNA for the CDR3: TGTGCCAGCAGTGCCTACAGGGGGCATGAAAAACTGTTTTTT. V is TRBV7-2 and J is TRBJ1-4, with 9 bases identical to TRBD1. Germline assignment: CDR1 SGHTA and CDR2 FQGNSA. Trimming cost V 6 bases and J 6 bases; bases outside gene matches: 5. This CDR3 has 14 residues.

This clonotype showed up just a few times. The chain has TRBV5-1 and TRBJ2-6, with D tentatively TRBD2 (5 bases). V was shortened by 0 bases and J by 1 base, with 14 bases between the two germline ends. Germline V lookup: CDR1 SGHRS, CDR2 YFSETQ. This CDR3 is built from 18 residues. CDR3 DNA: TGCGCCAGCAGCTTGGTCGGGGTGTATGGGTCTGGGGCCAACGTCCTGACTTTC. It yields the protein CASSLVGVYGSGANVLTF.

This clonotype was counted at least ten times. This rearrangement joins TRBV10-3 to TRBJ2-3; no clear D gene. CDR3 length: 11 residues. V was pared by 4 bases and J by 1 base, with 0 bases between. CDR1 is ENHRY and CDR2 is SYGVKD in the germline V gene. The CDR3 DNA reads as TGTGCCATCAGTGGCACAGATACGCAGTATTTT. Translating gives CAISGTDTQYF.

This clonotype was seen ten or more times. The chain couples TRBV20-1 to TRBJ1-5, with 9 positions matching TRBD1. This CDR3 comprises 14 residues. CDR1 and CDR2 from the germline V gene are DFQATT and SNEGSKA (reference sequence). V lost 3 bases, J lost 5 bases, and 5 bases stayed unmatched. For the CDR3, the DNA is TGCAGTGCTAGGGGGGACAGGGAGTATCAGCCCCAGCATTTT. Encoded protein: CSARGDREYQPQHF.

This clonotype was picked up many times. This chain joins TRBV29-1 and TRBJ2-7; 7 nucleotides match TRBD2. Looked up from germline, CDR1 is SQVTM and CDR2 is ANQGSEA. The CDR3 contains 14 residues. V lost 3 bases to trimming and J lost 6 bases; unmatched junction nucleotides: 11. In nucleotides, the CDR3 is TGCAGCGTTGATGGCTCGGGGGGTGTTGGCGAGCAGTACTTC. Amino acids: CSVDGSGGVGEQYF.

This clonotype was counted ten times or more. V gene TRBV6-1 combines with J gene TRBJ2-2; 8 bases are a match to TRBD2. Unmatched junction bases numbered 10, after V lost 6 bases and J lost 7 bases. Per germline, CDR1 MNHNS and CDR2 SASEGT. The CDR3 sequence is 15 residues long. The CDR3, as DNA: TGTGCCAGCAGCCCCTGGCGGGGGGCAAGCGGGGAGCTGTTTTTT. As protein: CASSPWRGASGELFF.

This clonotype was observed a handful of times. V and J are TRBV5-1 and TRBJ2-2, with 8 nucleotides matching TRBD1. Trimming took 0 bases from V and 5 from J; bases not matched to a gene: 3. Germline assignment: CDR1 SGHRS and CDR2 YFSETQ. This CDR3 region has 15 residues. The CDR3 here is CASSLGTGGTGELFF. The CDR3 DNA sequence: TGCGCCAGCAGCTTGGGAACAGGGGGAACCGGGGAGCTGTTTTTT.

This clonotype was observed at least ten times. This chain links TRBV7-2 with TRBJ2-5; maybe TRBD2 (6 bases). The CDR3 is 14 amino acids. V was pared by 2 bases and J by 2 bases, with 9 bases between. The germline gives CDR1 SGHTA, CDR2 FQGNSA. The CDR3 spells CASSLRAGQETQYF. CDR3 DNA: TGTGCCAGCAGCTTAAGGGCGGGACAAGAGACCCAGTACTTC.

This clonotype was recorded at least ten times. This chain connects TRBV7-2 to TRBJ2-5, with D possibly TRBD1 on 8 matching bases. Trimming shortened V by 4 bases and J by 4 bases, and 13 bases separated the two germline ends. The CDR3 has 14 amino acids. Germline CDR1 and CDR2: SGHTA and FQGNSA. For the CDR3, the DNA is TGTGCCAGCAGCTATACAGGGGGGGCAGAGACCCAGTACTTC. Translation gives CASSYTGGAETQYF.

This clonotype was recorded a few times. The genes are TRBV4-1 and TRBJ1-3; a weak D match, TRBD1 (5 bases). CDR1 is MGHRA and CDR2 is YSYEKL in the germline V gene. Trimming shortened V by 5 bases and J by 0 bases, and 17 bases separated the two germline ends. This CDR3 region has 17 residues. The CDR3: CASSENRRPSSGNTIYF. The CDR3 bases are TGCGCCAGCAGCGAGAACAGGAGACCAAGCTCTGGAAACACCATATATTTT.

The gene calls are TRBV5-1 and TRBJ2-2; tentative D call: TRBD1 (6 bases). Germline CDR1 is SGHRS and CDR2 is YFSETQ. CDR3 length: 16 amino acids. V gave up 9 bases and J gave up 0 bases, with 18 bases separating them. The DNA of the CDR3 is TGCGCCACCGCCTCCCAGGACAGCGCGAACACCGGGGAGCTGTTTTTT. It specifies CATASQDSANTGELFF.

This clonotype was counted many times. The chain links TRBV18 to TRBJ1-6, with D uncertain. The CDR3 has 13 amino acids. Trimming took 2 bases from V and 6 from J, leaving 5 bases between them. The germline CDR1 and CDR2 sequences are KGHSH and LQKENI. CDR3 sequence (DNA): TGTGCCAGCTCACCAGGCTTTAATTCACCCCTCCACTTT. Its translation: CASSPGFNSPLHF.

This clonotype was seen at least ten times. This chain joins TRBV14 and TRBJ1-4; D is possibly TRBD1 (5 bases). The CDR3 has 13 amino acids. Trimming stripped 4 bases from V and 10 bases from J, with 13 bases between. Germline V CDR1 and CDR2: SGHDN, FVKESK. CDR3 nucleotides: TGTGCCAGCAGCCCGACAGTTACCGGAAAACTGTTTTTT. Translating gives CASSPTVTGKLFF.

This clonotype was observed at least ten times. This chain connects TRBV24-1 to TRBJ2-1; D remains ambiguous. Per germline, CDR1 KGHDR and CDR2 SFDVKD. Trimming took off 3 bases at V and 4 bases at J, with 18 bases between the two ends. The CDR3 contains 17 residues. The CDR3 region is CATSDPAHRAGYNEQFF. DNA of the CDR3: TGTGCCACCAGTGATCCCGCGCATAGGGCAGGTTACAATGAGCAGTTCTTC.